This is a list of T cell receptor beta chains from one sample in a study of blood T cells in healthy people across ages. TCRdb independently ran MiXCR on the 5' RACE reads; one entry per CDR3 protein. Here the sample spans fewer than 2,000,000 distinct CDR3 sequences, about 39% being singletons. Sequenced input: blood. All receptors come from a human donor in good health. CDR3s include the opening cysteine and the closing phenylalanine or tryptophan. A D gene is named only where the DNA matches it firmly. A clone size is listed for some rows: how often the clone was seen (once, few, many), or a class if it is expanded.

v_gene: TRBV9
abundance: NA
j_gene: TRBJ2-7
d_gene: NA
CDR3nt: TGTGCCAGCAGCTGCCGACTAGGGTTTATCTACGAGCAGTACTTC
CDR3aa: CASSCRLGFIYEQYF

v_gene: TRBV14
abundance: NA
j_gene: TRBJ2-5
d_gene: TRBD1
CDR3nt: TGTGCCAGCAGAAACAGGGGCCCCCAAGAGGCCCAGTACTTC
CDR3aa: CASRNRGPQEAQYF

v_gene: TRBV5-1
abundance: NA
j_gene: TRBJ1-4
d_gene: TRBD1
CDR3nt: TGCGCCAGCAGCTTCCAGGGGGCGGGTGAAAAACTGTTTTTT
CDR3aa: CASSFQGAGEKLFF

v_gene: TRBV7-6
abundance: NA
j_gene: TRBJ2-3
d_gene: NA
CDR3nt: TGTGCCAGCAGCTCCCAGGTTACAAGCACAGATACGCAGTATTTT
CDR3aa: CASSSQVTSTDTQYF

v_gene: TRBV7-8
abundance: few
j_gene: TRBJ2-5
d_gene: TRBD2
CDR3nt: TGTGCCAGCAGCCCCATGAGCGGGGGGGCTTTGGAGACCCAGTACTTC
CDR3aa: CASSPMSGGALETQYF

v_gene: TRBV5-1
abundance: NA
j_gene: TRBJ2-7
d_gene: NA
CDR3nt: TGCGCCAGCACCTCTCAGGCGGGAAGCTACGAGCAGTACTTC
CDR3aa: CASTSQAGSYEQYF

v_gene: TRBV7-9
abundance: NA
j_gene: TRBJ1-2
d_gene: NA
CDR3nt: TGTGCCAGCAGCACCCCCTCGGAGCGAGGCTACACCTTC
CDR3aa: CASSTPSERGYTF

v_gene: TRBV20-1
abundance: NA
j_gene: TRBJ2-7
d_gene: NA
CDR3nt: TGCAGTGCTGGGCAGACAAGAAACGAGCAGTACTTC
CDR3aa: CSAGQTRNEQYF

v_gene: TRBV6-5
abundance: NA
j_gene: TRBJ2-1
d_gene: TRBD2
CDR3nt: TGTGCCAGCAGTTACCTGATCGGTGCAGCGGGAGGGCCTGAGCAGTTCTTC
CDR3aa: CASSYLIGAAGGPEQFF

v_gene: TRBV7-2
abundance: NA
j_gene: TRBJ1-6
d_gene: NA
CDR3nt: TGTGCCAGCAGCTTATGGGGCCCTAACACTTCACCCCTCCACTTT
CDR3aa: CASSLWGPNTSPLHF

v_gene: TRBV12-3/TRBV12-4
abundance: NA
j_gene: TRBJ1-1
d_gene: NA
CDR3nt: TGTGCCAGCAGTACATCGACGAAGGGGAACACTGAAGCTTTCTTT
CDR3aa: CASSTSTKGNTEAFF

v_gene: TRBV10-3
abundance: few
j_gene: TRBJ2-1
d_gene: NA
CDR3nt: TGTGCCATCAGTGAAGCAGATGAGCAGTTCTTC
CDR3aa: CAISEADEQFF

v_gene: TRBV20-1
abundance: NA
j_gene: TRBJ1-1
d_gene: NA
CDR3nt: TGCAGTGCTAGGTCGGAGGGGGAAGCTTTCTTT
CDR3aa: CSARSEGEAFF

v_gene: TRBV6-2/TRBV6-3
abundance: few
j_gene: TRBJ2-1
d_gene: NA
CDR3nt: TGTGCCAGCAGTTACAGCGGTATTATTAACAATGAGCAGTTCTTC
CDR3aa: CASSYSGIINNEQFF

v_gene: TRBV5-1
abundance: NA
j_gene: TRBJ2-1
d_gene: TRBD1
CDR3nt: TGCGCCAGCAGCTTTGGACAGGGGGCATCCTACAATGAGCAGTTCTTC
CDR3aa: CASSFGQGASYNEQFF

v_gene: TRBV11-1
abundance: few
j_gene: TRBJ1-1
d_gene: NA
CDR3nt: TGTGCCAGCAGCACAGGGCGCTCCTACACTGAAGCTTTCTTT
CDR3aa: CASSTGRSYTEAFF

v_gene: TRBV6-1
abundance: few
j_gene: TRBJ2-1
d_gene: NA
CDR3nt: TGTGCCAGCAGTGACTACAGGGAGCAGTTCTTC
CDR3aa: CASSDYREQFF

v_gene: TRBV4-3
abundance: few
j_gene: TRBJ2-1
d_gene: TRBD2
CDR3nt: TGCGCCAGCAGCCAATGGCGGGGGGGCCCTAGCTCCTACAATGAGCAGTTCTTC
CDR3aa: CASSQWRGGPSSYNEQFF

v_gene: TRBV18
abundance: NA
j_gene: TRBJ2-1
d_gene: NA
CDR3nt: TGTGCCAGCTCACCACCGACAGGGGAAAAAGAAGAGGGAGGGTTCTACAATGAGCAGTTCTTC
CDR3aa: CASSPPTGEKEEGGFYNEQFF

v_gene: TRBV30
abundance: NA
j_gene: TRBJ2-6
d_gene: NA
CDR3nt: TGTGCCTGGAGCGACACTGGGGCCAACGTCCTGACTTTC
CDR3aa: CAWSDTGANVLTF

v_gene: TRBV4-3
abundance: NA
j_gene: TRBJ2-5
d_gene: NA
CDR3nt: TGCGCCAGCAGCCAAGATCTAAGGGACTTCAATGAGCAGTACTTC
CDR3aa: CASSQDLRDFNEQYF

v_gene: TRBV7-9
abundance: NA
j_gene: TRBJ2-7
d_gene: NA
CDR3nt: TGTGCCGGCAGCTTAGCACAGCACTACGAGCAGTACTTC
CDR3aa: CAGSLAQHYEQYF

v_gene: TRBV7-2
abundance: NA
j_gene: TRBJ2-4
d_gene: TRBD1
CDR3nt: TGTGCCAGCAGCTCGACAGGGACCCCCTACAATGAGCAGTACTTC
CDR3aa: CASSSTGTPYNEQYF

v_gene: TRBV12-3/TRBV12-4
abundance: few
j_gene: TRBJ2-6
d_gene: NA
CDR3nt: TGTGCCAGCAGTCAAGGGACCCAAAGCTCTGGGGCCAACGTCCTGACTTTC
CDR3aa: CASSQGTQSSGANVLTF

v_gene: TRBV5-1
abundance: NA
j_gene: TRBJ2-7
d_gene: TRBD1
CDR3nt: TGCGCCAGCAGCCCGGGACAGGGGGCGACCTCCTACGAGCAGTACTTC
CDR3aa: CASSPGQGATSYEQYF

v_gene: TRBV15
abundance: NA
j_gene: TRBJ1-2
d_gene: NA
CDR3nt: TGTGCCACCAGCAGAGATCCCGGGACGGAGGGGAGCTACACCTTC
CDR3aa: CATSRDPGTEGSYTF

v_gene: TRBV11-3
abundance: few
j_gene: TRBJ2-3
d_gene: NA
CDR3nt: TGTGCCAGCAGCTTAGTGGGGCTCTACACAGATACGCAGTATTTT
CDR3aa: CASSLVGLYTDTQYF

v_gene: TRBV15
abundance: NA
j_gene: TRBJ1-5
d_gene: NA
CDR3nt: TGTGCCACCAGCATTGCGGTAATGGCAAATCAGCCCCAGCATTTT
CDR3aa: CATSIAVMANQPQHF

v_gene: TRBV2
abundance: NA
j_gene: TRBJ2-1
d_gene: NA
CDR3nt: TGTGCCAGCAGTGAAAGGGGCAATCGAGGTGAGCAGTTCTTC
CDR3aa: CASSERGNRGEQFF

v_gene: TRBV7-6
abundance: NA
j_gene: TRBJ1-4
d_gene: TRBD1
CDR3nt: TGTGCCAGCAGCTTTAAGACCAACCCCCTTACAGGGGCAACTAATGAAAAACTGTTTTTT
CDR3aa: CASSFKTNPLTGATNEKLFF

v_gene: TRBV27
abundance: NA
j_gene: TRBJ1-4
d_gene: NA
CDR3nt: TGTGCCAGCAGTTTTAATACCGGTGAAAAACTGTTTTTT
CDR3aa: CASSFNTGEKLFF

v_gene: TRBV7-2
abundance: few
j_gene: TRBJ2-1
d_gene: NA
CDR3nt: TGTGCCAGCAGCTTCGACGATTGGTCAAATGAGCAGTTCTTC
CDR3aa: CASSFDDWSNEQFF

v_gene: TRBV12-3/TRBV12-4
abundance: few
j_gene: TRBJ2-3
d_gene: NA
CDR3nt: TGTGCCAGCAGGCCGGGACAAGATACGCAGTATTTT
CDR3aa: CASRPGQDTQYF

v_gene: TRBV10-3
abundance: few
j_gene: TRBJ2-3
d_gene: TRBD1
CDR3nt: TGTGCCATCAGTGAGTCGGGTCAGGGGGCAAGAGATACGCAGTATTTT
CDR3aa: CAISESGQGARDTQYF

v_gene: TRBV5-1
abundance: NA
j_gene: TRBJ1-2
d_gene: TRBD1
CDR3nt: TGCGCCAGCAGCCTGGACAGGGGGCCTTCGATAGACACCTTC
CDR3aa: CASSLDRGPSIDTF

v_gene: TRBV11-3
abundance: NA
j_gene: TRBJ1-1
d_gene: NA
CDR3nt: TGTGCCAGCAGCCCAACCCTGACAGGGAACACTGAAGCTTTCTTT
CDR3aa: CASSPTLTGNTEAFF

v_gene: TRBV7-9
abundance: NA
j_gene: TRBJ1-2
d_gene: TRBD1
CDR3nt: TGTGCCAGCAGCCTGGCCGGGACAGGGGGGGTCTATGGCTACACCTTC
CDR3aa: CASSLAGTGGVYGYTF

v_gene: TRBV10-3
abundance: NA
j_gene: TRBJ1-2
d_gene: NA
CDR3nt: TGTGCCATCAGTGAGGGCCTCGCGGAGGAGGGGTATGGCTACACCTTC
CDR3aa: CAISEGLAEEGYGYTF

v_gene: TRBV20-1
abundance: NA
j_gene: TRBJ1-2
d_gene: NA
CDR3nt: TGCAGTGCTAGTTCAGGCCACTCATCCTATGGCTACACCTTC
CDR3aa: CSASSGHSSYGYTF

v_gene: TRBV7-2
abundance: NA
j_gene: TRBJ2-7
d_gene: TRBD1
CDR3nt: TGTGCCAGCAGCTTAGGGCCAGGGGGCTTATCCTACGAGCAGTACTTC
CDR3aa: CASSLGPGGLSYEQYF

v_gene: TRBV3-1
abundance: NA
j_gene: TRBJ1-4
d_gene: TRBD1
CDR3nt: TGTGTCAGCAGCCCGAACGCGGGACAGAGGGATGAAAAACTGTTTTTT
CDR3aa: CVSSPNAGQRDEKLFF

v_gene: TRBV29-1
abundance: NA
j_gene: TRBJ2-5
d_gene: NA
CDR3nt: TGCAGCGTTGAACTAGGGTATGAGGAGACCCAGTACTTC
CDR3aa: CSVELGYEETQYF

v_gene: TRBV12-3/TRBV12-4
abundance: few
j_gene: TRBJ1-2
d_gene: TRBD1
CDR3nt: TGTGCCAGCAGTTTAGCGCGTTCAGGGGGCAGTGGCTACACCTTC
CDR3aa: CASSLARSGGSGYTF

v_gene: TRBV5-1
abundance: few
j_gene: TRBJ2-3
d_gene: NA
CDR3nt: TGCGCCTGCGAGCCCGGGGGTACAGATACGCAGTATTTT
CDR3aa: CACEPGGTDTQYF

v_gene: TRBV12-3/TRBV12-4
abundance: few
j_gene: TRBJ2-7
d_gene: NA
CDR3nt: TGTGCCAGCAGTTTATATGCGGGGACAGTAACCTACGAGCAGTACTTC
CDR3aa: CASSLYAGTVTYEQYF

v_gene: TRBV7-6
abundance: NA
j_gene: TRBJ1-6
d_gene: TRBD1
CDR3nt: TGTGCCAGCAGCTATGGGACAGCAGGCTCACCCCTCCACTTT
CDR3aa: CASSYGTAGSPLHF

v_gene: TRBV5-1
abundance: NA
j_gene: TRBJ1-5
d_gene: NA
CDR3nt: TGCGCCAGCAGCTTGGGACAGCCACATCAGCCCCAGCATTTT
CDR3aa: CASSLGQPHQPQHF

v_gene: TRBV20-1
abundance: few
j_gene: TRBJ1-6
d_gene: NA
CDR3nt: TGCAGTGCTAGAAAGGCACAGACCGGGAATTCACCCCTCCACTTT
CDR3aa: CSARKAQTGNSPLHF

v_gene: TRBV3-1
abundance: NA
j_gene: TRBJ2-1
d_gene: TRBD1
CDR3nt: TGTGCCAGCAGGTTTGGGACAGATTACAATGAGCAGTTCTTC
CDR3aa: CASRFGTDYNEQFF

v_gene: TRBV5-1
abundance: NA
j_gene: TRBJ2-6
d_gene: NA
CDR3nt: TGCGCCAACAGCTTGGCCGGAGGGATTGGACTCTCTGGGGCCAACGTCCTGACTTTC
CDR3aa: CANSLAGGIGLSGANVLTF

v_gene: TRBV5-1
abundance: NA
j_gene: TRBJ1-2
d_gene: TRBD1
CDR3nt: TGCACCAGCAGCCGGAGGGGCCAGGGGGTGTATGGCTACACCTTC
CDR3aa: CTSSRRGQGVYGYTF

v_gene: TRBV6-5
abundance: few
j_gene: TRBJ2-1
d_gene: NA
CDR3nt: TGTGCCAGCAGTTACGGCAGGGTAAATGAGCAGTTCTTC
CDR3aa: CASSYGRVNEQFF

v_gene: TRBV7-8
abundance: few
j_gene: TRBJ2-7
d_gene: TRBD2
CDR3nt: TGTGCCAGCAGCTTCCCAGGACTAGCGGGGGGCACTGCCTCCTACGAGCAGTACTTC
CDR3aa: CASSFPGLAGGTASYEQYF

v_gene: TRBV12-3/TRBV12-4
abundance: NA
j_gene: TRBJ1-2
d_gene: NA
CDR3nt: TGTGCCAGCAGTTTGTCGGGGAGAGAGTATGGCTACACCTTC
CDR3aa: CASSLSGREYGYTF

v_gene: TRBV29-1
abundance: NA
j_gene: TRBJ2-5
d_gene: NA
CDR3nt: TGCAGCGTTCTAAGCCCCCTATCAGAGACCCAGTACTTC
CDR3aa: CSVLSPLSETQYF